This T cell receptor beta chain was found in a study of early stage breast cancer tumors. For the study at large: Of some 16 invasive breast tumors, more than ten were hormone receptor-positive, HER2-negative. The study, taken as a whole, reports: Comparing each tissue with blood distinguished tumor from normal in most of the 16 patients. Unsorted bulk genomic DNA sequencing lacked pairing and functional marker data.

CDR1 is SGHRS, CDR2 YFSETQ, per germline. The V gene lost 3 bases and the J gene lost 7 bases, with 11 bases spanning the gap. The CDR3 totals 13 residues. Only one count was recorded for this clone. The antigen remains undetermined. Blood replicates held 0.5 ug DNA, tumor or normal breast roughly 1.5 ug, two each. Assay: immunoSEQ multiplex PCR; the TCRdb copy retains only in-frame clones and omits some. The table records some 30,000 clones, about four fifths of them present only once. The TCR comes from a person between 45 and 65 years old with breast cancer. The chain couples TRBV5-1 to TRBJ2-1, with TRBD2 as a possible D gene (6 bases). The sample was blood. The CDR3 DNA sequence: TGCGCCAGCAGCTACGGGACTGAAAATGAGCAGTTCTTC. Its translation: CASSYGTENEQFF.